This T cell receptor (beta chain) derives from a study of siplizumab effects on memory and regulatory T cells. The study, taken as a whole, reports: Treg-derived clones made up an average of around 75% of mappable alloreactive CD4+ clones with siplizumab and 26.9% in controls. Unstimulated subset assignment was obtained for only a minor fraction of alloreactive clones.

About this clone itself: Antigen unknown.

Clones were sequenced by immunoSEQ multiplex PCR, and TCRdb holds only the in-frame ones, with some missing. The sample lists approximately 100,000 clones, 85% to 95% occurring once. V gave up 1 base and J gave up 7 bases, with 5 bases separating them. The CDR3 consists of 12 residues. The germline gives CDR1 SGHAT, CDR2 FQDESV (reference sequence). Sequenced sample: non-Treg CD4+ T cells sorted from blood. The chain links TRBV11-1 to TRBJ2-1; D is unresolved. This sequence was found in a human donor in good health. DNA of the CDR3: TGTGCCAGCAGCTTAGAACGGAATGAGCAGTTCTTC. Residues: CASSLERNEQFF.